This T cell receptor (beta chain) was captured in a study of cytomegalovirus exposure and HLA in healthy donors. This clone has a single count. 60 Vbeta and 13 Jbeta primers were used in PCR. Clones were sequenced by immunoSEQ multiplex PCR, and TCRdb holds only the in-frame ones, with some missing. The sample carries hundreds of thousands of clones, around 89% recorded once. With V trimmed by 6 bases and J by 2 bases, 4 bases remained unmatched. CDR3 length: 14 residues. Germline CDR1 reads SNHLY; CDR2 reads FYNNEI. The clonotype originates from a woman aged 18-29 years in good health and CMV-seronegative. The chain uses TRBV2 and TRBJ2-1, with 7 bases matching TRBD2. The specimen was PBMCs. CDR3 coding DNA: TGTGCCAGCAGGGGGCGGGGGACCTACAATGAGCAGTTCTTC. This encodes CASRGRGTYNEQFF.